The 19 T cell receptor beta chains below all came from one sample that was sequenced in a study of blood T cell repertoires in COVID-19. Sequencing was performed with immunoSEQ multiplex PCR; in TCRdb, only in-frame clones are kept and a portion is missing. The table has some 97,000 clones, 70% to 90% seen once. The sequenced material came from peripheral blood. The receptors shown here come from a man aged 50 to 59 with active or convalescent COVID-19.

The chain has TRBV27 and TRBJ2-5, with D possibly matching TRBD2 (6 bases). CDR3 size: 15 residues. CDR1 and CDR2 (germline): MNHEY, SMNVEV (reference sequence). Trimming removed 0 bases from V and 4 bases from J, with 12 bases in between. The CDR3 loop reads CASSLSPGVGETQYF. In DNA form, the CDR3 reads TGTGCCAGCAGTTTATCCCCGGGAGTAGGAGAGACCCAGTACTTC.

The chain couples TRBV2 to TRBJ1-5; 9 positions match TRBD1. This CDR3 is built from 14 residues. Germline V CDR1 and CDR2: SNHLY, FYNNEI. The V gene end was trimmed by 3 bases and the J gene end by 11 bases; junction bases not matched to a gene: 8. CDR3 residues: CASSDSDRGLAQHF. In DNA, the CDR3 is TGTGCCAGCAGTGACTCGGACAGGGGCCTGGCCCAGCATTTT.

The chain carries TRBV10-3 and TRBJ2-1; 8 bases align to TRBD2. After removal of 7 bases from V and 7 bases from J, the junction contained 9 bases not matched to a gene. In germline, CDR1 is ENHRY, CDR2 SYGVKD. The length of the CDR3 is 14 residues. Here the CDR3 DNA reads TGTGCCATCACCCGGGACACGGGAGGGAATGAGCAGTTCTTC. Amino acid sequence: CAITRDTGGNEQFF.

The chain has TRBV29-1 and TRBJ1-1; 8 positions agree with TRBD1. J was trimmed by 8 bases and V by 7 bases; bases with no gene match: 18. This CDR3 contains 15 residues. Germline assignment: CDR1 SQVTM and CDR2 ANQGSEA. Here the CDR3 DNA reads TGCAGCGCCTTTCTAGGGCCAGGGGGCATGTTGGAAGCTTTCTTT. Protein product: CSAFLGPGGMLEAFF.

The chain is built from TRBV7-3 and TRBJ1-1, with a tentative D call TRBD1 (6 bases). There are 12 residues in the CDR3. V gave up 1 base and J gave up 11 bases, with 11 bases separating them. The germline gives CDR1 SGHTA, CDR2 FQGTGA. The CDR3 bases are TGTGCCAGCAGCTTAATAGAGGGGGAGGCTTTCTTT. This gives the protein CASSLIEGEAFF.

Remarks on this clone: The sample carries other DNA sequences with the same CDR3. The chain joins TRBV2 to TRBJ2-3; 9 positions agree with TRBD2. With 2 bases clipped from V and 0 bases from J, the junction kept 3 bases outside the gene matches. Germline assignment: CDR1 SNHLY and CDR2 FYNNEI. The CDR3 length is 16 residues. CDR3 sequence (DNA): TGTGCCAGCAGTGAATCTAGCGGGACTAGCACAGATACGCAGTATTTT. This encodes CASSESSGTSTDTQYF.

The chain carries TRBV27 and TRBJ1-1; weak D call: TRBD1 (6 bases). Trimming pared 7 bases from V and 5 bases from J, leaving 17 bases between. Germline V gene data show CDR1 as MNHEY and CDR2 as SMNVEV (reference sequence). This CDR3 has 14 residues. The CDR3 region is CASTAGGGLTEAFF. As DNA, the CDR3 is TGTGCCAGCACCGCCGGGGGGGGGCTGACTGAAGCTTTCTTT.

This clone was found once. This rearrangement joins TRBV24-1 to TRBJ2-3; possibly TRBD2 for D (6 bases). Trimming took 5 bases from V and 2 from J, leaving 13 bases between them. CDR1 and CDR2 (germline): KGHDR, SFDVKD. The CDR3 loop spans 15 amino acids. CDR3 sequence reads: CATSAGGPHTDTQYF. Here the CDR3 DNA reads TGTGCCACCAGTGCCGGAGGGCCCCACACAGATACGCAGTATTTT.

The chain links TRBV27 to TRBJ2-1, with D possibly being TRBD1 (5 bases). Germline assignment: CDR1 MNHEY and CDR2 SMNVEV (reference sequence). Trimming stripped 5 bases from V and 4 bases from J, with 12 bases between. The CDR3 length is 14 residues. As DNA, the CDR3 is TGTGCCAGCAGTCCGGAACCAGGGTACAATGAGCAGTTCTTC. Residues: CASSPEPGYNEQFF.

The chain recombines TRBV5-6 with TRBJ1-4; weak D call: TRBD1 (5 bases). The V end was cut by 4 bases, the J end by 3 bases, with 13 bases between. CDR1 is SGHDT and CDR2 is YYEEEE in the germline V gene. The CDR3 contains 15 residues. CDR3: CASSRYGGSNEKLFF. DNA of the CDR3: TGTGCCAGCAGCCGCTACGGGGGGTCTAATGAAAAACTGTTTTTT.

This clone occurred once. The chain recombines TRBV11-2 with TRBJ2-7; possibly TRBD2 for D (6 bases). CDR1 is SGHAT and CDR2 is FQNNGV in the germline V gene. Between the trimmed V and J ends, which lost 5 bases and 3 bases, there was a span of 17 bases. The CDR3 has 15 residues. CDR3 DNA sequence: TGTGCCAGCAGCCCCCCGGGACTTTCATTCTACGAGCAGTACTTC. Its translation is CASSPPGLSFYEQYF. Full variable domain (missing parts from reference TRBV11-2 and TRBJ2-7): EAGVAQSPRYKIIEKRQSVAFWCNPISGHATLYWYQQILGQGPKLLIQFQNNGVVDDSQLPKDRFSAERLKGVDSTLKIQPAKLEDSAVYLCASSPPGLSFYEQYFGPGTRLTVT.

Only a few counts were recorded for this clone. The chain combines TRBV6-1 with TRBJ2-7; D is perhaps TRBD2 (6 bases). Trimming removed 2 bases from V and 6 bases from J, with 14 bases in between. Germline assignment: CDR1 MNHNS and CDR2 SASEGT. The CDR3 runs 14 residues. The CDR3 DNA follows: TGTGCCAGCAGTGAACGCCCCGGGGGAGGCGAGCAGTACTTC. Residues: CASSERPGGGEQYF.

The genes are TRBV6-1 and TRBJ2-7, with D perhaps matching TRBD2 (7 bases). This CDR3 spans 17 amino acids. V was pared by 1 base and J by 0 bases, with 16 bases between. Germline CDR1 MNHNS, CDR2 SASEGT. The CDR3 spells CASSEGRGGLSSYEQYF. In DNA, the CDR3 is TGTGCCAGCAGTGAAGGGAGGGGGGGTTTGAGCTCCTACGAGCAGTACTTC.

This clone was detected only once. In DNA, the CDR3 is TGTGCCAGCAGCTTAGGAAACAGGGGGGTAGGGGAGACCCAGTACTTC. Its protein product is CASSLGNRGVGETQYF. The genes are TRBV11-2 and TRBJ2-5, with 8 bases identical to TRBD1. The V gene's germline CDR1 is SGHAT and CDR2 FQNNGV. J gave up 5 bases and V 1 base, and 9 bases lay outside the gene matches. The length of the CDR3 is 16 residues. The variable domain in full, with the rest retrieved from reference TRBV11-2 and TRBJ2-5, is EAGVAQSPRYKIIEKRQSVAFWCNPISGHATLYWYQQILGQGPKLLIQFQNNGVVDDSQLPKDRFSAERLKGVDSTLKIQPAKLEDSAVYLCASSLGNRGVGETQYFGPGTRLLVL.

In the case of this clone: The same CDR3 also results from other DNA sequences found in this sample. The chain is built from TRBV30 and TRBJ2-7; D is unresolved. The V gene's germline CDR1 is GTSNPN and CDR2 SVGIG (reference sequence). Trimming removed 0 bases from V and 4 bases from J, with 4 bases in between. CDR3 length: 11 residues. The DNA for the CDR3 is TGTGCCTGGAGTGTACGGTACGAGCAGTACTTC. It is translated as CAWSVRYEQYF.

The table lists this clone with a count of one. The J gene is TRBJ2-1, the V gene TRBV24-1; 14 nucleotides line up with TRBD2. Unmatched junction bases numbered 6, after V lost 4 bases and J lost 2 bases. Per germline, CDR1 KGHDR and CDR2 SFDVKD. The CDR3 has 18 amino acids. CDR3 nucleotide sequence: TGTGCCACCAGTGACCCCGGACTAGCGGGAGGAACCTACAATGAGCAGTTCTTC. It translates to CATSDPGLAGGTYNEQFF.

V usage is TRBV27 and J usage is TRBJ2-7, with D maybe TRBD1 (6 bases). Trimming pared 3 bases from V and 12 bases from J, leaving 24 bases between. From germline, CDR1 is MNHEY and CDR2 SMNVEV (reference sequence). This CDR3 region has 15 residues. CDR3 residues: CASSFRAGAYEQWYF. CDR3 sequence (DNA): TGTGCCAGCAGTTTTCGGGCAGGGGCTTACGAGCAGTGGTACTTC.

This clone has a handful of counts. This chain connects TRBV7-3 to TRBJ1-1, with D tentatively TRBD1 (5 bases). The CDR3 runs to 14 residues. The germline V and J ends were trimmed by 2 bases and 1 base, with 8 bases remaining between them. Looked up from germline, CDR1 is SGHTA and CDR2 is FQGTGA. CDR3 nucleotide sequence: TGTGCCAGCAGCTTATCCCAGGGGAACACTGAAGCTTTCTTT. As protein: CASSLSQGNTEAFF.

This clone has a single count. J is TRBJ2-5 and V is TRBV21-1; TRBD1, the table's D call, lacks a check against the DNA. TRBV21-1 constitutes a pseudogene. This CDR3 region has 13 residues. CDR3 loop: CASTRVPGETQYF. CDR3 nucleotides: TGTGCCAGCACCCGTGTTCCAGGGGAGACCCAGTACTTC.